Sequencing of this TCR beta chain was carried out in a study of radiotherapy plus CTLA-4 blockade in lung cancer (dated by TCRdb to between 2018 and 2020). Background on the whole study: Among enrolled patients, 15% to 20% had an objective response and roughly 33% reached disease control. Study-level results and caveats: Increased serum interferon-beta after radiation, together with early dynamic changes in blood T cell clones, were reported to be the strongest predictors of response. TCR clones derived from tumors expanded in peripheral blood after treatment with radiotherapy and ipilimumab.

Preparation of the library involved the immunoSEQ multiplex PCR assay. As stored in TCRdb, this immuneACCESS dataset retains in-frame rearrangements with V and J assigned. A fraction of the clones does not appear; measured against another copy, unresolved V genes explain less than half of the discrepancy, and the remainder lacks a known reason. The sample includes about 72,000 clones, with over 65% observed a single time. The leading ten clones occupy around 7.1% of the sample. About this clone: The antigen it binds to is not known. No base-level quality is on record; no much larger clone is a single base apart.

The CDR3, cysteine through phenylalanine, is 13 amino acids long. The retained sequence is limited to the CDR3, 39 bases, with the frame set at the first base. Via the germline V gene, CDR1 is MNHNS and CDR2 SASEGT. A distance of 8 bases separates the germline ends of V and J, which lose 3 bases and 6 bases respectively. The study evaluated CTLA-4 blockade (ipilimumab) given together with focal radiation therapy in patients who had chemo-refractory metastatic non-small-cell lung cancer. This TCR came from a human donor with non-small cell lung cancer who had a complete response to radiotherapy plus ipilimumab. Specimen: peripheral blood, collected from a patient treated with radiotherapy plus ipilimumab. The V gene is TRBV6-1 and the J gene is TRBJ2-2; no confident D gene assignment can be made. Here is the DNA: TGTGCCAGCAGTGATCCGTTCCCCGGGGAGCTGTTTTTT. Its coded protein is CASSDPFPGELFF.